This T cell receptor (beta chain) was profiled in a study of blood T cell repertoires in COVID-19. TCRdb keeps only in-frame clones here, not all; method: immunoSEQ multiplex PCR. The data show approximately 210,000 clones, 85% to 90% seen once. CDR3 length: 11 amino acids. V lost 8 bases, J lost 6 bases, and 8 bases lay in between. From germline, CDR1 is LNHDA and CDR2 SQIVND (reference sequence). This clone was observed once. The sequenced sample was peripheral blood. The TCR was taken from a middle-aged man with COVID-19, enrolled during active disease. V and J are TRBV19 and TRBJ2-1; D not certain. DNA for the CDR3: TGTGCCAGTGGTCCGGGCAATGAGCAGTTCTTC. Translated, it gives CASGPGNEQFF. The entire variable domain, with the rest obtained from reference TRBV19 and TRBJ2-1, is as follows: DGGITQSPKYLFRKEGQNVTLSCEQNLNHDAMYWYRQDPGQGLRLIYYSQIVNDFQKGDIAEGYSVSREKKESFPLTVTSAQKNPTAFYLCASGPGNEQFFGPGTRLTVL.